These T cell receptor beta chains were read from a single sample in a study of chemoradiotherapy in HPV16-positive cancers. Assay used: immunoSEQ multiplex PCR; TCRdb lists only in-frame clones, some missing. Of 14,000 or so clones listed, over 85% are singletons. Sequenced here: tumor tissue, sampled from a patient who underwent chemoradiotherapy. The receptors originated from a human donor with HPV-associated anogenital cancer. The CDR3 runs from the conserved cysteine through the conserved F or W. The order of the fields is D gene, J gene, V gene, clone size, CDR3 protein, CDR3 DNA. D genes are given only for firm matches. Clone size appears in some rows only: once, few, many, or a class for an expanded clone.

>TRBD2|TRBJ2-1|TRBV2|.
CASSTSGRSNEQFF
TGTGCCAGCAGTACTAGCGGGAGGAGCAATGAGCAGTTCTTC
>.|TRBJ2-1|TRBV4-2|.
CASSHRGQRGSGDEQFF
TGTGCCAGCAGCCACCGTGGACAAAGAGGCTCCGGTGATGAGCAGTTCTTC
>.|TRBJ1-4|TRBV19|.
CASSKETSNEKLFF
TGTGCCAGTAGCAAAGAGACGTCTAATGAAAAACTGTTTTTT
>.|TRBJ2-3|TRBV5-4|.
CASSSTVNPTDTQYF
TGTGCCAGCAGCTCCACAGTGAACCCTACAGATACGCAGTATTTT
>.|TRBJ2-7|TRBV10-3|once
CAIGSRDISYEQYF
TGTGCCATCGGTTCCCGGGACATTTCCTACGAGCAGTACTTC
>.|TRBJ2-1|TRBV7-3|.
CASSPGLFNEQFF
TGTGCCAGCAGCCCGGGACTTTTCAATGAGCAGTTCTTC
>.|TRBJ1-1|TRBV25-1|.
CASSDSWGRSTEAFF
TGTGCCAGCAGTGACAGTTGGGGTAGGAGCACTGAAGCTTTCTTT
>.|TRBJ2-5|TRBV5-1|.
CASSIGGAETQYF
TGCGCCAGCAGCATCGGGGGCGCGGAGACCCAGTACTTC
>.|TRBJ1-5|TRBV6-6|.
CASSPDRSNQPQHF
TGTGCCAGTAGCCCCGACAGGAGCAATCAGCCCCAGCATTTT
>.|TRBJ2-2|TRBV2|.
CASIGELGGRFANTGELFF
TGTGCCAGCATTGGAGAACTAGGTGGTCGATTCGCGAACACCGGGGAGCTGTTTTTT
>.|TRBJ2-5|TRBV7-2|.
CASSSLFLKDAETQYF
TGTGCCAGCAGCTCCCTCTTCCTAAAAGATGCGGAGACCCAGTACTTC
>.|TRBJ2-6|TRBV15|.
CATSLDRRPTNVLTF
TGTGCCACCAGCCTCGATCGTCGACCGACCAACGTCCTGACTTTC
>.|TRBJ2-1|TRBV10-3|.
CAISESRDNEQFF
TGTGCCATCAGTGAGTCGAGGGACAATGAGCAGTTCTTC
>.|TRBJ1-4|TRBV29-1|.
CSVVLVRQANEKLFF
TGCAGCGTTGTATTAGTCCGACAGGCTAATGAAAAACTGTTTTTT
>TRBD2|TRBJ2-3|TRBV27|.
CASRMGLAGVIPSSDTQYF
TGTGCCAGCAGGATGGGACTAGCGGGAGTTATCCCAAGTTCAGATACGCAGTATTTT
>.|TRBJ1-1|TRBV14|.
CASSQEGDYTEAFF
TGTGCCAGCAGCCAAGAAGGGGACTACACTGAAGCTTTCTTT
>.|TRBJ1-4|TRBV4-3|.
CASSQGVANEKLFF
TGCGCCAGCAGCCAGGGAGTGGCTAATGAAAAACTGTTTTTT
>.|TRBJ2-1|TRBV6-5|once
CASSLGHGEQFF
TGTGCCAGCAGTCTGGGGCACGGCGAGCAGTTCTTC
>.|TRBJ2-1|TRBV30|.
CAWSDLRVSSYNEQFF
TGTGCCTGGAGTGATCTTCGGGTAAGCTCCTACAATGAGCAGTTCTTC
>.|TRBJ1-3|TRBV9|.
CASSVWGSGNTIYF
TGTGCCAGCAGCGTATGGGGCTCTGGAAACACCATATATTTT
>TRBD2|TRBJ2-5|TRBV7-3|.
CASSQAGYPGTQYF
TGTGCCAGCAGCCAAGCGGGGTACCCTGGGACCCAGTACTTC
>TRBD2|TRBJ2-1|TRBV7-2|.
CASSRTGTRGFGEQFF
TGTGCCAGCAGTCGTACCGGGACTAGGGGATTCGGGGAGCAGTTCTTC
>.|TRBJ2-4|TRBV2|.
CASSEDHIQYF
TGTGCCAGCAGTGAAGATCACATTCAGTACTTC